This T cell receptor beta chain stems from a study of identical twins. Via MiXCR, TCRdb re-called the 5' RACE reads, giving one row per CDR3 protein. Of 1.5 million to 2 million distinct CDR3 sequences listed, roughly a third are singletons. Donors were all healthy Caucasians. Germline CDR1 reads LGHNA; CDR2 reads YNFKEQ. Trimming took 0 bases from V and 2 from J, leaving 11 bases between them. This CDR3 is 16 amino acids long. As concerns this clonotype: Its antigen is unidentified.

Broader study findings: Where out-of-frame alpha sequences were twin-shared, they showed excess low generation probability. Diverse VJ usage suggested most zero-insertion clonotypes were not invariant T cells.

The receptor's source is a newborn girl in good health. Material for sequencing was cord blood. The rearrangement links TRBV4-2 to TRBJ1-5; D unclear. In DNA, the CDR3 is TGTGCCAGCAGCCAAGATGTGGCGGTGGGCAATCAGCCCCAGCATTTT. Translated, it gives CASSQDVAVGNQPQHF.